This entry lists 12 T cell receptor beta chains sequenced from one sample in a study of shared clonotypes between healthy human individuals. TCRdb keeps only in-frame clones here, not all; method: immunoSEQ multiplex PCR. The table records nearly 1,000,000 clones, around 80% of them present only once. Sample: memory CD4+ T cells sorted from blood. The subset denotes: CD45RA-negative fraction. All receptors derive from a man between 18 and 29 years old in good health.

This rearrangement joins TRBV5-6 to TRBJ2-7; 12 positions agree with TRBD2. CDR3 length: 16 residues. Germline V gene data show CDR1 as SGHDT and CDR2 as YYEEEE. V gave up 2 bases and J gave up 2 bases; unmatched junction bases: 5. CDR3 in DNA: TGTGCCAGCAGCTTTGGACTAGCGGGAACTACCTACGAGCAGTACTTC. Residues: CASSFGLAGTTYEQYF.

This clone was counted a few times. The chain employs TRBV30 and TRBJ1-2; no reliable D call. The CDR3 length is 13 residues. Trimming cost V 5 bases and J 4 bases, with 14 bases left between them. Germline V gives CDR1 GTSNPN, CDR2 SVGIG (reference sequence). The CDR3 nucleotides are TGTGCCTGGGCGGCAACTTGGGCCTATGGCTACACCTTC. Translation gives CAWAATWAYGYTF.

This clone was seen once. The genes are TRBV5-8 and TRBJ2-3; D is perhaps TRBD1 or TRBD2 (5 bases each). The V end lost 5 bases, the J end lost 1 base, and 8 bases lay between the germline ends. CDR1 and CDR2 (germline): SGHTS, YDEGEE. This CDR3 has 13 amino acids. CDR3 bases: TGTGCCAGCAGTCAGGGAGGCACAGATACGCAGTATTTT. Its translation: CASSQGGTDTQYF.

The rearrangement links TRBV2 to TRBJ2-3; tentatively, D is TRBD2 (6 bases). This CDR3 is built from 18 residues. V was cut by 8 bases and J by 2 bases, with 26 bases left in between. Germline values: CDR1 SNHLY, CDR2 FYNNEI. The CDR3 nucleotides read TGTGCCAGCGAGAGCTTTGAACGTGGGGGGTCCTACACAGATACGCAGTATTTT. This encodes CASESFERGGSYTDTQYF.

The gene calls are TRBV5-1 and TRBJ2-5; 9 bases match TRBD1. Germline V lookup: CDR1 SGHRS, CDR2 YFSETQ. Germline trimming cut 3 bases from V and 4 bases from J; bases unmatched to any gene: 4. This CDR3 comprises 14 residues. CDR3 nucleotide sequence: TGCGCCAGCAGCTGGGGGACAGGGAGAGAGACCCAGTACTTC. Translated, it gives CASSWGTGRETQYF.

This clone was observed a few times. This chain connects TRBV18 to TRBJ2-6; D is unclear. V lost 1 base to trimming and J lost 0 bases, with 13 bases between them. Germline V gene lookup returns CDR1 KGHSH and CDR2 LQKENI. The CDR3 consists of 18 residues. The CDR3 bases are TGTGCCAGCTCACCACTTTCCGCAGAGTACTCTGGGGCCAACGTCCTGACTTTC. Translation gives CASSPLSAEYSGANVLTF.

The chain is built from TRBV18 and TRBJ2-7; 8 bases agree with TRBD1. This CDR3 comprises 15 residues. Germline V gives CDR1 KGHSH, CDR2 LQKENI. Unmatched junction bases numbered 10, after V lost 2 bases and J lost 7 bases. CDR3 loop: CASSPARQGAQEQYF. For the CDR3, the DNA is TGTGCCAGCTCACCAGCGAGGCAGGGGGCGCAAGAGCAGTACTTC.

Concerning this clone: The sample carries other DNA sequences with the same CDR3. V usage is TRBV6-5 and J usage is TRBJ2-3; D call uncertain. The CDR3 covers 12 residues. V was pared by 5 bases and J by 0 bases, with 3 bases between. From germline, CDR1 is MNHEY and CDR2 SVGAGI. DNA of the CDR3: TGTGCCAGCAGTCCTAGCACAGATACGCAGTATTTT. This translates into CASSPSTDTQYF.

The gene calls are TRBV10-3 and TRBJ1-5; no definite D call. Germline V gene sequence: CDR1 ENHRY, CDR2 SYGVKD. V was clipped by 2 bases and J by 8 bases, with 10 bases between them. The CDR3 contains 13 residues. The CDR3 loop is CAISEQRLEPQHF. CDR3 bases: TGTGCCATCAGTGAGCAGAGGTTGGAGCCCCAGCATTTT.

Only a few counts were recorded for this clone. V usage is TRBV30 and J usage is TRBJ1-6; 9 bases agree with TRBD1. The junction had 4 bases not matched to a gene; V was cut back by 3 bases and J by 7 bases. The germline gives CDR1 GTSNPN, CDR2 SVGIG (reference sequence). The CDR3 extends over 14 amino acids. CDR3 DNA: TGTGCCTGGAGGGGACAGGGTCGGAATTCACCCCTCCACTTT. This codes for CAWRGQGRNSPLHF.

J is TRBJ2-1 and V is TRBV5-4, with TRBD2 identical over 11 bases. Losses at the gene ends were 4 bases for V and 3 bases for J; bases not matched to a gene: 3. The CDR3 is made up of 15 amino acids. Germline CDR1 reads SGHNT; CDR2 reads YYREEE (reference sequence). CDR3 coding DNA: TGTGCCAGCAGCGGTACTAGCGGGGGCTACAATGAGCAGTTCTTC. It translates to CASSGTSGGYNEQFF.

The table lists this clone with a few counts. The chain has TRBV28 and TRBJ1-1; D call uncertain. The CDR3 contains 11 residues. The ends were cut back, 0 bases at V and 8 bases at J, with 4 bases in the middle. Germline V gives CDR1 MDHEN, CDR2 SYDVKM. The CDR3 protein is CASSLWGEAFF. The CDR3 DNA sequence: TGTGCCAGCAGTTTATGGGGAGAAGCTTTCTTT.